Below, one TCR beta chain is given with its context. Its recognized antigen is unknown. Base qualities are not provided; no much larger clone lies one nucleotide away. The entry originates in a study of T cell changes during pregnancy in multiple sclerosis (dated 2019 in TCRdb). Turning to the overall study: The study looked at changes in the T cell repertoire across pregnancy in women with multiple sclerosis.

Library creation used the immunoSEQ multiplex PCR assay. The clones in this table, taken by TCRdb from immuneACCESS, are in-frame only. Not every clone is retained; where verified, under half of the shortfall comes from an unresolved V gene, and the cause of the rest is unknown. Recorded for this sample are fewer than 95,000 clones; roughly nine tenths of them occurred a single time. Of the sample, 1.5% to 2% falls within the top ten clones. As encoded in the germline V gene, CDR1 is MDHEN while CDR2 is SYDVKM. Spanning cysteine to phenylalanine, the CDR3 consists of 15 amino acids. Only the CDR3 portion is preserved as DNA: 45 bases, with reading frame beginning at the first base. V lost 5 bases and J lost 6 bases, and the count of bases not matched to a germline gene is 11.

The sequence was obtained from a female donor in good health, enrolled as a control in a pregnancy study. The sequence joins TRBV28 to TRBJ2-7; TRBD1 aligns with 9 central bases. The material sequenced was peripheral blood, taken in the first trimester of pregnancy. The CDR3 here reads CASSVRDREVSEQYF. Read as DNA, the sequence is TGTGCCAGCAGTGTCCGGGACAGGGAGGTATCCGAGCAGTACTTC. The reference TRBV28 and TRBJ2-7 proteins fill in what lies around the CDR3, so the full variable domain reads DVKVTQSSRYLVKRTGEKVFLECVQDMDHENMFWYRQDPGLGLRLIYFSYDVKMKEKGDIPEGYSVSREKKERFSLILESASTNQTSMYLCASSVRDREVSEQYFGPGTRLTVT.